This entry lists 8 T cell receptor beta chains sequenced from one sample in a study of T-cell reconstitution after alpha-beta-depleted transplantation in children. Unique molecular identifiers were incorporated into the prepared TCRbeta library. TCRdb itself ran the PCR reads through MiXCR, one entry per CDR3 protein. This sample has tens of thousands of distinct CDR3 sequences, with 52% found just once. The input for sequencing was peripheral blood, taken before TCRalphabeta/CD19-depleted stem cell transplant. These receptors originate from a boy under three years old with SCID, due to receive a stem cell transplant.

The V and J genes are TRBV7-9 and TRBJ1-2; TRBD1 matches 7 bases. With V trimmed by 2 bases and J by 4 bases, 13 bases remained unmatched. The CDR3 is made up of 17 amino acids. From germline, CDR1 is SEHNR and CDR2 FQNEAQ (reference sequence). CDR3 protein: CASSLSRVADRVYGYTF. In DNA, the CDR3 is TGTGCCAGCAGCTTATCCCGAGTCGCCGACAGGGTCTATGGCTACACCTTC.

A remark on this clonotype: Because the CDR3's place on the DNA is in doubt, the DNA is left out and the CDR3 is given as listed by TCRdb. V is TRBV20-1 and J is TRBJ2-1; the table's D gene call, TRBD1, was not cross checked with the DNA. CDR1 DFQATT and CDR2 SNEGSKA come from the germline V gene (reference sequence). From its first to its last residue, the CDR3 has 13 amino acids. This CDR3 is CSVGPGTYNELFF.

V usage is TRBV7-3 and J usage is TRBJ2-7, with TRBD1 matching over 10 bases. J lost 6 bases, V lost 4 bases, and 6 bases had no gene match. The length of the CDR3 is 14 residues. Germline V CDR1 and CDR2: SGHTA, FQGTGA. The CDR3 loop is CASSSGQGGAEQYF. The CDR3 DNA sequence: TGTGCCAGCAGCTCAGGACAGGGGGGAGCCGAGCAGTACTTC.

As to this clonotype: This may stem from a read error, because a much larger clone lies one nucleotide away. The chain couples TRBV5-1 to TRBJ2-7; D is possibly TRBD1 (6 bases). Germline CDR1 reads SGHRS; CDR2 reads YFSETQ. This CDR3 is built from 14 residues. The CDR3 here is CASSHRDNSYVQYF. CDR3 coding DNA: TGCGCCAGCAGCCACCGGGACAATTCCTACGTGCAGTACTTC.

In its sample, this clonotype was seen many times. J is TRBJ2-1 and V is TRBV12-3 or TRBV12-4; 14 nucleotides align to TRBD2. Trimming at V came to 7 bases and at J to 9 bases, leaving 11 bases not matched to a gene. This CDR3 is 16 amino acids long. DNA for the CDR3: TGTGCCAGCACCGCCAACCGACTAGCGGGGGGGAGTGAGCAGTTCTTC. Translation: CASTANRLAGGSEQFF.

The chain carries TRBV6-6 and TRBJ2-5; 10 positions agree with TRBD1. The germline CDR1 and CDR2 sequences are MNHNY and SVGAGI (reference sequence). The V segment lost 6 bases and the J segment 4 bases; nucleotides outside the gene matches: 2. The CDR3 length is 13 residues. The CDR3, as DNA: TGTGCCAGCAGGGACAGGGGGAGAGAGACCCAGTACTTC. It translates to CASRDRGRETQYF.

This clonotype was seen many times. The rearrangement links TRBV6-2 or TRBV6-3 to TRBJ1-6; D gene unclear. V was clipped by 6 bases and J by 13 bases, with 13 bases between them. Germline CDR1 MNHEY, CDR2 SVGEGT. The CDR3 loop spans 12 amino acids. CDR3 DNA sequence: TGTGCCAGCAGCAGACACCTACCTCCCCTCCACTTT. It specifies CASSRHLPPLHF.

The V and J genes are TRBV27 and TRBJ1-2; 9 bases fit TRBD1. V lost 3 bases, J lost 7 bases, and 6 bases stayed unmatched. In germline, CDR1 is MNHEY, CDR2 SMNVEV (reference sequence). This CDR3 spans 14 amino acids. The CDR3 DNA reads TGTGCCAGCAGTTTTAGGACAGGGGAGGGTGGCTACACCTTC. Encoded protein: CASSFRTGEGGYTF.